The clone carrying this T cell receptor (beta chain) has ten or more counts. The sample is drawn from a study of identical twins. MiXCR, applied by TCRdb to the 5' RACE reads, yields one record per CDR3 protein. The sample lists fewer than 500,000 distinct CDR3 sequences; roughly 13% were seen once. The CDR3 has 16 amino acids. Germline V gene data show CDR1 as SGHAT and CDR2 as FQNNGV. Trimming cost V 1 base and J 2 bases, with 15 bases left between them. The sample was also linked to a second study, of yellow fever vaccine responses in identical twins. According to that study: Twins showed a vaccine T cell response that reportedly seemed partly convergent, partly personalized.

V gene TRBV11-2 combines with J gene TRBJ2-7, with D tentatively TRBD1 or TRBD2 (6 bases each). The sample consisted of CD4+ T cells sorted from blood. The receptor comes from a woman aged 18-29 years in good health. The CDR3 is CASSLGGAVIAYEQYF. The CDR3 region has the DNA TGTGCCAGCAGCTTAGGGGGGGCAGTCATAGCCTACGAGCAGTACTTC.